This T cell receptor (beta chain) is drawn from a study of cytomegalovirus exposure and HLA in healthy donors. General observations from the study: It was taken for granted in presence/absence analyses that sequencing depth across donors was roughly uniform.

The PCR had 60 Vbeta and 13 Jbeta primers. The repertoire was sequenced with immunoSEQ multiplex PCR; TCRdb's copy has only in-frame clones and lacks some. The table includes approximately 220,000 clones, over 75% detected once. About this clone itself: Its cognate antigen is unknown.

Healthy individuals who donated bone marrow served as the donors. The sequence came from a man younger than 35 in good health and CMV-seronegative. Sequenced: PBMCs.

This CDR3 is CASSKEKEQGAKLDGYTF. The CDR3 DNA reads as TGTGCCAGCAGCAAAGAGAAGGAGCAGGGGGCCAAGTTGGATGGCTACACCTTC. The chain couples TRBV21-1 to TRBJ1-2; the table gives TRBD1 as D, unverified against the DNA. TRBV21-1 is termed a pseudogene. The CDR3 runs to 18 residues.